This is a list of T cell receptor beta chains from one sample in a study of graft-versus-host responses after intestinal transplantation. Data came from immunoSEQ multiplex PCR; TCRdb stores just in-frame clones and leaves some out. Here the sample spans about 85,000 clones, roughly 80% being singletons. What these receptors recognize is not known. Sequences were derived from unstimulated CD4+ T cells sorted from spleen or lymph node cells, sampled before intestinal transplant. Source of these receptors: a human donor who received an intestinal transplant. CDR3s include the opening cysteine and the closing phenylalanine or tryptophan. The D gene is left open where the match is weak. Only some rows state a clone size, as once, few, many or a class for expanded clones.

clone size,D gene,V gene,J gene,CDR3 DNA,CDR3 protein
once,-,TRBV28,TRBJ2-7,TGTGCCAGCAGTTTACCCGCAGGCTCCTACGAGCAGTACTTC,CASSLPAGSYEQYF
-,-,TRBV7-9,TRBJ1-5,TGTGCCAGCAGCGCCGTGTCGGGGTATCAGTCCCAGCATTTT,CASSAVSGYQSQHF
-,-,TRBV9,TRBJ1-2,TGTGCCAGCAGCCCACGGTCAACTGAGTTCTATGGCTACACCTTC,CASSPRSTEFYGYTF
-,-,TRBV11-2,TRBJ2-3,TGTGCCAGCAGCTTAAGGGGCCCAGGCAGCTACACAGATACGCAGTATTTT,CASSLRGPGSYTDTQYF
-,TRBD1,TRBV18,TRBJ1-6,TGTGCCAGCTCACCGGGACAGAAAAATTCACCCCTCCACTTT,CASSPGQKNSPLHF
few,-,TRBV5-1,TRBJ2-7,TGCGCCAGCAGCTTGGACACCTACGAGCAGTACTTC,CASSLDTYEQYF
-,-,TRBV28,TRBJ1-3,TGTGCCAGCAGTTCGCGGACACGCTCTGGAAACACCATATATTTT,CASSSRTRSGNTIYF
-,TRBD1,TRBV2,TRBJ1-2,TGTGCCAGCAGTGGACGGTCAAGGGACAGGGAATGGGCCTATGGCTACACCTTC,CASSGRSRDREWAYGYTF
-,TRBD2,TRBV6-1,TRBJ2-1,TGTGCCAGCAGTGAAGTGGCGAGACTAGCGGGAAATGAGCAGTTCTTC,CASSEVARLAGNEQFF
few,-,TRBV15,TRBJ2-2,TGTGCCACCAGCAGAGATCTTCGGGACGGGGAGCTGTTTTTT,CATSRDLRDGELFF
-,-,TRBV5-1,TRBJ2-7,TGCGCCAGCAGCCGAGGGCCTTACGAGCAGTACTTC,CASSRGPYEQYF
-,TRBD1,TRBV7-2,TRBJ1-5,TGTGCCAGCAGCGGGAGGGGGACAGGGGTCCAGCCCCAGCATTTT,CASSGRGTGVQPQHF
once,-,TRBV28,TRBJ2-7,TGTGCCAGCCGCATCACCGGGGCCGGGGGTTGGAAGTACTTC,CASRITGAGGWKYF
-,-,TRBV2,TRBJ2-1,TGTGCCAGCAGTACTAAATACTTCTTCAATGAGCAGTTCTTC,CASSTKYFFNEQFF
-,TRBD2,TRBV5-5,TRBJ2-7,TGTGCCAGCAGCTTGGCCCCAGCGGGAGCCTACGAGCAGTACTTC,CASSLAPAGAYEQYF
once,TRBD1,TRBV2,TRBJ1-1,TGTGCCAGCAGTGAAAGGGGGCGGAACACTGAAGCTTTCTTT,CASSERGRNTEAFF
-,-,TRBV28,TRBJ2-7,TGTGCCAGCAGGGCCACGGGGGTCCGATCTTACGAGCAGTACTTC,CASRATGVRSYEQYF
-,TRBD1,TRBV4-2,TRBJ1-1,TGTGCCAGCAAGGGCCTTTTGACAGGGGCACTAACTGAAGCTTTCTTT,CASKGLLTGALTEAFF
few,-,TRBV5-6,TRBJ1-1,TGTGCCAGCAGCCAGGACCCGATTGGGGGGACTGAAGCTTTCTTT,CASSQDPIGGTEAFF
-,TRBD2,TRBV19,TRBJ2-7,TGTGCCAGTAGCTCGGGACTAGCGCCCTCCGAGCAGTACTTC,CASSSGLAPSEQYF
-,-,TRBV5-1,TRBJ2-7,TGCGCCAGCAGGGGGCGCCACGAGCAGTACTTC,CASRGRHEQYF
-,-,TRBV5-1,TRBJ2-3,TGCGCCAGCAGCTTGGACTACGGCACAGATACGCAGTATTTT,CASSLDYGTDTQYF
-,-,TRBV27,TRBJ2-5,TGTGCCAGCAGTTTCGTGTTCCAGATGGAGACCCAGTACTTC,CASSFVFQMETQYF
-,-,TRBV28,TRBJ2-6,TGTGCCAGCAGTTTATACCCACAGGGTAGGGGCGCTGGGGCCAACGTCCTGACTTTC,CASSLYPQGRGAGANVLTF
-,-,TRBV11-3,TRBJ2-1,TGTGCCAGCAGCTTAGGGCAGGGAAGCTACAATGAGCAGTTCTTC,CASSLGQGSYNEQFF
-,-,TRBV10-3,TRBJ1-1,TGTGCCATCAGTTTCAAACCCACAGGAGCGAACACTGAAGCTTTCTTT,CAISFKPTGANTEAFF
-,-,TRBV9,TRBJ2-5,TGTGCCAGCAGCTCCCCCCCAGGGACCCAGTACTTC,CASSSPPGTQYF
-,TRBD2,TRBV18,TRBJ2-3,TGTGCCAGCTCACCCGGACTAGCGAGGGATACGCAGTATTTT,CASSPGLARDTQYF
-,TRBD1,TRBV2,TRBJ2-5,TGTGCCAGCAGTCGGACAGGGGGCTCGGAGACCCAGTACTTC,CASSRTGGSETQYF
-,TRBD1,TRBV28,TRBJ1-2,TGTGCCAGCAGCGAAACTGGACAGGTTTATGGCTACACCTTC,CASSETGQVYGYTF
-,-,TRBV2,TRBJ1-1,TGTGCCAGCCTAGAGAGTCGGACTGAAGCTTTCTTT,CASLESRTEAFF
-,TRBD2,TRBV18,TRBJ2-1,TGTGCCAGCTCACCACCGACCGTGCTAGCGGGAGGAGGCAATGAGCAGTTCTTC,CASSPPTVLAGGGNEQFF
-,TRBD2,TRBV11-2,TRBJ2-7,TGTGCCAGCAGCTTAGAATCGGGAGGGCCCTACGAGCAGTACTTC,CASSLESGGPYEQYF
-,-,TRBV11-2,TRBJ1-1,TGTGCCAGCAGCTTAGAAACCAGAACGGCTTTCTTT,CASSLETRTAFF
-,TRBD2,TRBV4-1,TRBJ2-1,TGCGCCAGCAGCCCTGGACTAGCGGGAGGCAATGAGCAGTTCTTC,CASSPGLAGGNEQFF
-,-,TRBV28,TRBJ2-1,TGTGCCAGCAGGGCAGGGAACTACAATGAGCAGTTCTTC,CASRAGNYNEQFF
-,-,TRBV2,TRBJ2-1,TGTGCCAGCAGTGAACCATCGGGGTTCGATGAGCAGTTCTTC,CASSEPSGFDEQFF
once,-,TRBV5-5,TRBJ2-7,TGTGCCAGCAGCTTCGGGTTCAGATACGAGCAGTACTTC,CASSFGFRYEQYF
-,TRBD2,TRBV10-3,TRBJ2-1,TGTGCCATCAGTACCTGGACTAGCGGGAGTTTGAATGAGCAGTTCTTC,CAISTWTSGSLNEQFF
few,-,TRBV30,TRBJ2-3,TGTGCCTGGAGTGTCCCAGCGACAGATACGCAGTATTTT,CAWSVPATDTQYF
-,TRBD1,TRBV19,TRBJ2-7,TGTGCCACCTTACAGGGGGCGGGGGAGCAGTACTTC,CATLQGAGEQYF
-,TRBD1,TRBV5-1,TRBJ2-2,TGCGCCAGCAGCACCCTAACAGGGGGCATGGACACCGGGGAGCTGTTTTTT,CASSTLTGGMDTGELFF
-,TRBD1,TRBV5-1,TRBJ1-4,TGCGCCAGCAGCTCGGGACAGGGAGGATGGTCAACTAATGAAAAACTGTTTTTT,CASSSGQGGWSTNEKLFF
-,-,TRBV30,TRBJ2-2,TGTGCCTGGAGCGAAATCGACAGAAACACCGGGGAGCTGTTTTTT,CAWSEIDRNTGELFF
few,TRBD1,TRBV5-1,TRBJ2-7,TGCGCCAGCAAGCTCATACCACAGGGACAGAGCTCCTACGAGCAGTACTTC,CASKLIPQGQSSYEQYF
-,-,TRBV5-4,TRBJ2-5,TGTGCCAGCAGCGTCGGAGGGACCGAAGAGACCCAGTACTTC,CASSVGGTEETQYF
-,-,TRBV5-8,TRBJ2-3,TGTGCCAGCAGCTTGGCCATCGGCGGTATGAGCACAGATACGCAGTATTTT,CASSLAIGGMSTDTQYF
-,TRBD1,TRBV6-1,TRBJ1-2,TGTGCCAGCAGCCTGACAGGGGAAACCTATGGCTACACCTTC,CASSLTGETYGYTF
-,TRBD2,TRBV29-1,TRBJ2-1,TGCAGCGCCAGACTAGCGGGAGGTTCCTACAATGAGCAGTTCTTC,CSARLAGGSYNEQFF
-,TRBD1,TRBV4-2,TRBJ1-2,TGTGCCAGCAGCCAAGAAGCAGAGACAGGGTTGGTGGGAGGCTACACCTTC,CASSQEAETGLVGGYTF
-,TRBD2,TRBV7-6,TRBJ2-3,TGTGCCAGCAGCCCCTCCTCGGGGGGGTATACAGATACGCAGTATTTT,CASSPSSGGYTDTQYF
-,TRBD2,TRBV28,TRBJ2-5,TGTGCCAGCAGTCCCCGACTAGCGGGAGGCGAGACCCAGTACTTC,CASSPRLAGGETQYF
-,-,TRBV28,TRBJ2-7,TGTGCCAGCAGTACACTAGCTCGCGAGCAGTACTTC,CASSTLAREQYF
-,TRBD2,TRBV28,TRBJ2-7,TGTGCCAGCGCACTAGCGGGAGCCACCTACGAGCAGTACTTC,CASALAGATYEQYF
-,TRBD1,TRBV6-5,TRBJ1-1,TGTGCCAGCAGTTACGGCGGGACAGGGCGAGTTGTGGCTTTCTTT,CASSYGGTGRVVAFF
-,TRBD1,TRBV5-1,TRBJ2-3,TGCGCCAGCAGCTTGGGAGGGGGCTGGGGCACAGATACGCAGTATTTT,CASSLGGGWGTDTQYF
-,-,TRBV7-9,TRBJ2-2,TGTGCCAGCCAATGGTCCCAGGCGAACACCGGGGAGCTGTTTTTT,CASQWSQANTGELFF
-,TRBD1,TRBV18,TRBJ2-4,TGTGCCAGCTCACCCGTAGGGGGCGACAAAAACATTCAGTACTTC,CASSPVGGDKNIQYF
-,-,TRBV6-1,TRBJ2-1,TGTGCCAGCAAGGTAGCCTCTCGCGAGCAGTTCTTC,CASKVASREQFF
-,-,TRBV7-3,TRBJ1-1,TGTGCCAGCAGCTCTCAGGGGATCTCTGAAGCTTTCTTT,CASSSQGISEAFF